What follows are 19 T cell receptor beta chains derived from one specimen sequenced in a study of cytomegalovirus exposure and HLA in healthy donors. Sequencing used immunoSEQ multiplex PCR; TCRdb keeps in-frame clones, though not all of them. The sample gives under 150,000 clones, around 88% of which show up once; around 8% is in the top ten. Specimen: PBMCs. Receptors originate from a woman aged 18-35 years in good health and CMV-seropositive.

V gene TRBV5-6 combines with J gene TRBJ1-5; 9 nucleotides line up with TRBD1. The CDR3 contains 17 residues. J gave up 1 base and V 3 bases, and 8 bases lay outside the gene matches. Germline CDR1 reads SGHDT; CDR2 reads YYEEEE. CDR3 loop: CASSSGTGRESNQPQHF. The CDR3 region has the DNA TGTGCCAGCAGCTCCGGGACAGGGAGAGAGAGCAATCAGCCCCAGCATTTT.

This rearrangement joins TRBV2 to TRBJ2-5, with a tentative D call TRBD2 (5 bases). This CDR3 contains 13 residues. V was pared by 4 bases and J by 5 bases, with 11 bases between. CDR1 and CDR2 (germline): SNHLY, FYNNEI. The CDR3 region is CASSGTSRETQYF. The CDR3 DNA is TGTGCCAGCAGTGGGACTTCCAGGGAGACCCAGTACTTC.

This chain joins TRBV28 and TRBJ1-2; a weak D match, TRBD1 (5 bases). Trimming pared 5 bases from V and 9 bases from J, leaving 22 bases between. CDR3 length: 15 residues. Germline V gene sequence: CDR1 MDHEN, CDR2 SYDVKM. The CDR3 sequence: CASSGRWAGRRRYTF. The CDR3 DNA reads TGTGCCAGCAGTGGCCGCTGGGCAGGGCGTCGCCGCTACACCTTC.

The gene calls are TRBV5-1 and TRBJ1-1; 9 bases are shared with TRBD1. This CDR3 is 12 amino acids long. Germline CDR1 is SGHRS and CDR2 is YFSETQ. V was clipped by 2 bases and J by 11 bases; unmatched bases: 4. The CDR3 DNA is TGCGCCAGCAGCTTAGAGGACAGGGGCGCTTTCTTT. Protein product: CASSLEDRGAFF.

This rearrangement joins TRBV6-1 to TRBJ1-2; the D gene is possibly TRBD1 (5 bases). V lost 7 bases and J lost 3, with 12 bases in between. The CDR3 contains 13 residues. Germline V gene sequence: CDR1 MNHNS, CDR2 SASEGT. The CDR3 region is CASNPQGDYGYTF. For the CDR3, the DNA is TGTGCCAGCAATCCCCAAGGGGACTATGGCTACACCTTC.

This clone was recorded once. This chain links TRBV28 with TRBJ2-5; perhaps TRBD2 as D (5 bases). The CDR3 extends over 17 amino acids. V lost 2 bases to trimming and J lost 0 bases, with 16 bases between them. Germline CDR1 reads MDHEN; CDR2 reads SYDVKM. The CDR3 nucleotides read TGTGCCAGCAGTTTAAGGCCGGCGGGTTCGTACCAAGAGACCCAGTACTTC. Amino acid sequence: CASSLRPAGSYQETQYF.

J is TRBJ1-2 and V is TRBV6-1; TRBD1 aligns across 7 bases. The CDR3 totals 13 residues. The germline V gene encodes CDR1 MNHNS and CDR2 SASEGT. V shed 6 bases and J 7 bases; nucleotides not matched to a gene: 8. In DNA, the CDR3 is TGTGCCAGCAGACCCGGACAGGCCTTTGGCTACACCTTC. Translating gives CASRPGQAFGYTF.

This clone was seen a handful of times. This sequence joins TRBV10-3 and TRBJ1-6, with 8 nucleotides matching TRBD1. The CDR3 spans 15 residues. Germline lookup yields CDR1 ENHRY and CDR2 SYGVKD. Trimming cost V 3 bases and J 5 bases; bases outside gene matches: 3. The DNA for the CDR3 is TGTGCCATCAGTGATACAGGGGGGCATAATTCACCCCTCCACTTT. It specifies CAISDTGGHNSPLHF.

This chain joins TRBV7-2 and TRBJ1-5, with a tentative D call TRBD1 (6 bases). The germline V gene encodes CDR1 SGHTA and CDR2 FQGNSA. Deletions cut 5 bases from V and 8 bases from J, with 13 bases between. This CDR3 has 13 residues. The CDR3 DNA follows: TGTGCCAGCAGCGGAAGGACAGATGAGCCCCAGCATTTT. Amino acids: CASSGRTDEPQHF.

The CDR3 sequence is CASSHTGMYNSPLHF. CDR3 bases: TGTGCCAGCAGCCATACAGGGATGTATAATTCACCCCTCCACTTT. The V call is TRBV7-9, the J call TRBJ1-6, with D maybe TRBD1 (6 bases). V was cut by 5 bases and J by 4 bases, with 12 bases left in between. Germline V gives CDR1 SEHNR, CDR2 FQNEAQ (reference sequence). The CDR3 is made up of 15 amino acids. The full variable domain, with the rest looked up from reference TRBV7-9 and TRBJ1-6, is DTGVSQNPRHKITKRGQNVTFRCDPISEHNRLYWYRQTLGQGPEFLTYFQNEAQLEKSRLLSDRFSAERPKGSFSTLEIQRTEQGDSAMYLCASSHTGMYNSPLHFGNGTRLTVT.

The CDR3 region has the DNA TGTGCCAGCAGATTTCAGGACAGAGAAGAGACCCAGTACTTC. It yields the protein CASRFQDREETQYF. The chain uses TRBV7-8 and TRBJ2-5; weak D call: TRBD1 (6 bases). The germline gives CDR1 SGHVS, CDR2 FQNEAQ. The CDR3 is 14 amino acids. Deletions cut 6 bases from V and 3 bases from J, with 14 bases between.

This clone was seen just once. This rearrangement joins TRBV19 to TRBJ2-1, with 11 positions matching TRBD2. J was trimmed by 8 bases and V by 6 bases; bases with no gene match: 9. The CDR3 covers 15 residues. The V gene's germline CDR1 is LNHDA and CDR2 SQIVND (reference sequence). The CDR3 sequence: CASRPRSSGGYEQFF. The CDR3 DNA reads TGTGCCAGTAGGCCGCGGTCTAGCGGGGGGTATGAGCAGTTCTTC.

J is TRBJ2-2 and V is TRBV28; TRBD1 matches at 9 bases. Losses at the gene ends were 6 bases for V and 1 base for J; bases not matched to a gene: 3. The germline V gene has CDR1 MDHEN and CDR2 SYDVKM. The CDR3 covers 15 residues. The CDR3 DNA reads as TGTGCCAGCAGAAGACAGGGGGGGAACACCGGGGAGCTGTTTTTT. Translated: CASRRQGGNTGELFF.

The chain uses TRBV28 and TRBJ1-1, with a tentative D call TRBD1 (5 bases). Trimming stripped 5 bases from V and 3 bases from J, with 19 bases between. The germline CDR1 and CDR2 sequences are MDHEN and SYDVKM. CDR3 size: 16 residues. This CDR3 is CASSARGGEVDTEAFF. In nucleotides, the CDR3 is TGTGCCAGCAGTGCCCGGGGGGGAGAGGTTGACACTGAAGCTTTCTTT.

The chain has TRBV19 and TRBJ1-1; TRBD1 aligns across 7 bases. Germline loops: CDR1 LNHDA, CDR2 SQIVND (reference sequence). V dropped 7 bases and J dropped 0; count of bases not matched to a gene: 8. CDR3 length: 15 residues. The CDR3 region is CASTTGINLNTEAFF. In DNA, the CDR3 is TGTGCCAGTACGACAGGGATTAACCTGAACACTGAAGCTTTCTTT. Combining the CDR3 with reference TRBV19 and TRBJ1-1 gives the whole variable domain DGGITQSPKYLFRKEGQNVTLSCEQNLNHDAMYWYRQDPGQGLRLIYYSQIVNDFQKGDIAEGYSVSREKKESFPLTVTSAQKNPTAFYLCASTTGINLNTEAFFGQGTRLTVV.

The rearrangement links TRBV4-3 to TRBJ1-1; TRBD1 matches 12 bases. This CDR3 has 18 amino acids. V was clipped by 1 base and J by 5 bases; unmatched bases: 11. Germline V gene data show CDR1 as LGHNA and CDR2 as YSLEER. The CDR3 spells CASSQAQIPGQGATEAFF. CDR3 nucleotide sequence: TGCGCCAGCAGCCAAGCACAGATACCGGGACAGGGGGCTACTGAAGCTTTCTTT.

Only one count was recorded for this clone. The chain has TRBV29-1 and TRBJ2-3; TRBD1 is a possible D gene (6 bases). CDR1 is SQVTM and CDR2 is ANQGSEA in the germline V gene. This CDR3 is built from 12 residues. V was trimmed by 4 bases and J by 7 bases, leaving 12 bases between them. CDR3 protein: CSVVDSANTQYF. As DNA, the CDR3 is TGCAGCGTTGTGGACAGCGCAAATACGCAGTATTTT.

This chain joins TRBV28 and TRBJ1-1, with TRBD1 matching over 7 bases. V was clipped by 5 bases and J by 7 bases; unmatched bases: 7. Germline-derived CDR1 and CDR2 are MDHEN and SYDVKM. CDR3 size: 13 residues. In DNA form, the CDR3 reads TGTGCCAGCAGTGGGACAGACGGTAGTGAAGCTTTCTTT. Protein product: CASSGTDGSEAFF.

The V gene is TRBV9, the J gene TRBJ2-1; the D gene is possibly TRBD2 (6 bases). V lost 0 bases and J lost 4, with 11 bases in between. The CDR3 has 15 amino acids. From germline, CDR1 is SGDLS and CDR2 YYNGEE. DNA for the CDR3: TGTGCCAGCAGCGTAGGGGGGGTGGCATACAATGAGCAGTTCTTC. Translating it yields CASSVGGVAYNEQFF.